Presented here are 17 T cell receptor beta chains from one specimen sequenced in a study of T cell repertoires in aging, cancer and after chemotherapy. TRB rearrangements spanning V, D and J were amplified using mixed TRB-A/B primers. TCRdb called the multiplex PCR reads again in MiXCR, with one record for every CDR3 protein. In the table there are around 2,700 distinct CDR3 sequences, approximately 52% of which are singletons. Amplification of TCR beta used genomic DNA extracted from peripheral blood. Sequencing was performed on blood. The receptors originated from a human donor with a blood cancer. The donor label of this sample is uncertain.

This chain uses TRBV18 with TRBJ2-5; 8 bases line up with TRBD1. The CDR3 totals 12 residues. V was clipped by 4 bases and J by 5 bases; unmatched bases: 0. Germline values: CDR1 KGHSH, CDR2 LQKENI. In DNA, the CDR3 is TGTGCCAGCTCACGGGACAGGGAGACCCAGTACTTC. It encodes CASSRDRETQYF.

The chain employs TRBV18 and TRBJ2-7, with D perhaps being TRBD1 or TRBD2 (5 bases each). Trimming removed 3 bases from V and 5 bases from J, with 23 bases in between. The CDR3 covers 17 residues. CDR1 KGHSH and CDR2 LQKENI come from the germline V gene. The CDR3 region is CASSPFVSGTEYHEQYF. The CDR3 DNA is TGTGCCAGCTCACCTTTTGTTTCGGGGACCGAGTACCACGAGCAGTACTTC.

This clonotype is classed as large. The chain has TRBV29-1 and TRBJ2-7; D gene uncertain. The CDR3 extends over 13 amino acids. Germline CDR1 is SQVTM and CDR2 is ANQGSEA. Trimming shortened V by 5 bases and J by 0 bases, and 11 bases separated the two germline ends. The CDR3 here is CSVRPEVSYEQYF. The DNA for the CDR3 is TGCAGCGTTAGGCCAGAAGTCTCCTACGAGCAGTACTTC.

V gene TRBV19 combines with J gene TRBJ2-1; TRBD1 aligns across 11 bases. Germline values: CDR1 LNHDA, CDR2 SQIVND (reference sequence). Germline trimming cut 6 bases from V and 2 bases from J; bases unmatched to any gene: 9. The CDR3 contains 17 residues. The CDR3 here is CASRDPGGQGAYNEQFF. The CDR3 DNA is TGTGCCAGTAGAGACCCCGGGGGACAGGGGGCCTACAATGAGCAGTTCTTC.

The chain employs TRBV6-2 or TRBV6-3 and TRBJ1-6; D unresolved. V lost 2 bases, J lost 4 bases, and 12 bases lay in between. This CDR3 region has 16 residues. Germline CDR1 MNHEY, CDR2 SVGEGT. The CDR3 region is CASSYAGLTYNSPLHF. The CDR3 region has the DNA TGTGCCAGCAGTTACGCCGGACTGACTTATAATTCACCCCTCCACTTT.

About this clonotype: One end of the junction fails to match germline, which may point to a read error. The V call is TRBV27, the J call TRBJ1-1; TRBD1 agrees at 7 bases. The CDR3 has 14 amino acids. Germline lookup yields CDR1 MNHEY and CDR2 SMNVEV (reference sequence). CDR3 sequence (DNA): TGTGCCAGCAGTTTCCGGGACAGCCACACTGTAGCTTTCTTT. Translated, it gives CASSFRDSHTVAFF.

The V and J genes are TRBV7-2 and TRBJ2-7; 10 positions agree with TRBD1. Germline V lookup: CDR1 SGHTA, CDR2 FQGNSA. Germline trimming cut 7 bases from V and 2 bases from J; bases unmatched to any gene: 5. The CDR3 sequence is 14 residues long. The CDR3 nucleotides read TGTGCCAGCACCGGGACAGGGGCAACCTACGAGCAGTACTTC. Protein product: CASTGTGATYEQYF.

The chain uses TRBV28 and TRBJ1-2; TRBD1 might be the D (6 bases). V gave up 3 bases and J gave up 2 bases, with 16 bases separating them. Germline CDR1 is MDHEN and CDR2 is SYDVKM. This CDR3 has 16 amino acids. The CDR3 sequence is CASSFAQGNLNYGYTF. CDR3 coding DNA: TGTGCCAGCAGTTTCGCACAGGGCAACTTAAACTATGGCTACACCTTC.

This clonotype counts as large (0.1 to 1%). This chain uses TRBV27 with TRBJ2-7; 12 positions match TRBD2. The trim removed 2 bases at V and 8 bases at J, leaving 4 bases unmatched. Germline CDR1 and CDR2: MNHEY and SMNVEV (reference sequence). CDR3 size: 14 residues. CDR3 amino acids: CASSLRLAGGKQYF. CDR3 DNA sequence: TGTGCCAGCAGTTTAAGGCTAGCGGGAGGGAAGCAGTACTTC.

With regard to this clonotype: At one end, the junction sequence differs from germline, possibly due to a read error. V and J are TRBV5-5 and TRBJ2-5; TRBD2 matches at 12 bases. This CDR3 spans 16 amino acids. CDR1 is SGHKS, CDR2 YYEKEE, per germline (reference sequence). This CDR3 is CASSQDLAGGQETKYF. CDR3 coding DNA: TGTGCCAGCAGCCAAGATCTAGCGGGAGGGCAAGAGACCAAGTACTTC.

This chain joins TRBV29-1 and TRBJ2-7; TRBD2 agrees at 9 bases. CDR1 is SQVTM and CDR2 is ANQGSEA in the germline V gene. This CDR3 is 15 amino acids long. Unmatched junction bases numbered 6, after V lost 0 bases and J lost 3 bases. The CDR3 protein is CSVEDHQREDYEQYF. The CDR3, as DNA: TGCAGCGTTGAAGATCATCAGCGGGAGGACTACGAGCAGTACTTC.

This clonotype was counted a single time. This rearrangement joins TRBV29-1 to TRBJ1-2; no clear D gene. CDR3 size: 13 residues. The V gene's germline CDR1 is SQVTM and CDR2 ANQGSEA. Deletions cut 4 bases from V and 6 bases from J, with 15 bases between. The CDR3 DNA reads as TGCAGCGTTGCCGGGTCAGCAAGGGATGGCTACACCTTC. This translates into CSVAGSARDGYTF.

This clonotype is deemed large. The genes are TRBV27 and TRBJ1-5; D is unresolved. Germline CDR1 reads MNHEY; CDR2 reads SMNVEV (reference sequence). V was cut by 3 bases and J by 4 bases, with 7 bases left in between. This CDR3 contains 13 residues. The CDR3 region has the DNA TGTGCCAGCAGTTTGAGGGCTAATCAGCCCCAGCATTTT. Its translation is CASSLRANQPQHF.

This clonotype has only one observation. Its ends do not fully match the called genes, so a read error is possible. The rearrangement joins TRBV11-2 to TRBJ2-5; 7 bases line up with TRBD1. This CDR3 is built from 13 residues. Per germline, CDR1 SGHAT and CDR2 FQNNGV. The CDR3 DNA sequence: TGTGTCAGCAGCCTTGACAGGGAAGAGACCCAGTACTTC. Amino acid sequence: CVSSLDREETQYF.

This chain links TRBV13 with TRBJ2-1, with 9 bases fitting TRBD2. This CDR3 contains 17 residues. Trimming took 4 bases from V and 0 from J; bases not matched to a gene: 7. From germline, CDR1 is PRHDT and CDR2 FYEKMQ (reference sequence). CDR3 loop: CASSSHGLANSYNEQFF. Written as DNA, the CDR3 is TGTGCCAGCAGCTCGCACGGACTAGCGAACTCCTACAATGAGCAGTTCTTC.

The gene calls are TRBV20-1 and TRBJ2-5; either TRBD1 or TRBD2 may supply D (6 bases each). Germline CDR1 and CDR2: DFQATT and SNEGSKA (reference sequence). V was cut by 5 bases and J by 5 bases, with 18 bases left in between. CDR3 size: 14 residues. The CDR3 loop reads CSASLTRGGETQYF. The DNA of the CDR3 is TGCAGTGCTTCCCTGACTAGAGGGGGGGAGACCCAGTACTTC.

The chain joins TRBV5-5 to TRBJ1-2; D not certain. CDR1 is SGHKS and CDR2 is YYEKEE in the germline V gene (reference sequence). The CDR3 extends over 14 amino acids. V shed 0 bases and J shed 1 base, with 7 bases lying between them. The CDR3 region is CASSLGSYNYGYTF. The CDR3, as DNA: TGTGCCAGCAGCTTGGGGTCCTATAACTATGGCTACACCTTC.